This is a list of T cell receptor beta chains from one sample in a study of blood T cell repertoires in COVID-19. Clones were read by immunoSEQ multiplex PCR, and TCRdb kept only the in-frame ones, dropping some. The table lists about 170,000 clones, around 80% of them singletons. Material: peripheral blood. Receptors originate from a woman between 65 and 79 years old with COVID-19, enrolled during active disease. Each CDR3 is given with its conserved first and last residue. The D gene is left open where the match is weak. Only some rows state a clone size, as once, few, many or a class for expanded clones.

d_gene,j_gene,abundance,v_gene,CDR3nt,CDR3aa
.,TRBJ2-7,few,TRBV30,TGTGCCTGGAGTACCACAGGGTACGAGCAGTACTTC,CAWSTTGYEQYF
.,TRBJ2-3,.,TRBV5-1,TGCGCCAGCAGCTCCGGGGATACGCAGTATTTT,CASSSGDTQYF
.,TRBJ2-5,.,TRBV27,TGTGCCAGCAGCAGCAGGGAAGGGACCCAGTACTTC,CASSSREGTQYF
TRBD2,TRBJ2-3,.,TRBV30,TGTGCCTGGAGTAGCTTAGGGCGGGGGGCTGGCACAGATACGCAGTATTTT,CAWSSLGRGAGTDTQYF
.,TRBJ1-6,.,TRBV7-2,TGTGCCAGCAGCCCCCAGACAGTTACCTATAATTCACCCCTCCACTTT,CASSPQTVTYNSPLHF
.,TRBJ2-7,once,TRBV28,TGTGCCAGCAGCCTCCCCGGGACACCCTACGAGCAGTACTTC,CASSLPGTPYEQYF
.,TRBJ2-3,.,TRBV7-7,TGTGCCAGCAGCCCGGGGGGCGGCACAGATACGCAGTATTTT,CASSPGGGTDTQYF
.,TRBJ2-4,.,TRBV7-9,TGTGCCAGCAGCTTAGCGGGAGAGTTGGACATTCAGTACTTC,CASSLAGELDIQYF
TRBD1,TRBJ2-2,.,TRBV29-1,TGCAGCGTCCCCGGGACAGGGTTTGGTCACGGGGAGCTGTTTTTT,CSVPGTGFGHGELFF
TRBD1,TRBJ2-1,.,TRBV7-8,TGTGCCAGCAGCCCGGGACAGGTCGGACCAGATGAGCAGTTCTTC,CASSPGQVGPDEQFF
.,TRBJ1-1,.,TRBV3-1/TRBV3-2,TGTGCCAGCAGCCCGGGACTGGGAAACACTGAAGCTTTCTTT,CASSPGLGNTEAFF
TRBD2,TRBJ2-5,.,TRBV6-5,TGTGCCAGCAGGCTAGCGGGAGCCCAAGAGACCCAGTACTTC,CASRLAGAQETQYF
.,TRBJ1-3,.,TRBV19,TGTGCCAGTACCGACAGGTTCTCTGGAAACACCATATATTTT,CASTDRFSGNTIYF
TRBD2,TRBJ2-5,.,TRBV28,TGTGCCAGCAGACCTACTAGCGGAAAGATAGAGACCCAGTACTTC,CASRPTSGKIETQYF
TRBD2,TRBJ2-1,.,TRBV9,TGTGCCAGCAGCGTAGAACTAGCGGGATTTTTTGAGCAGTTCTTC,CASSVELAGFFEQFF
.,TRBJ1-1,few,TRBV18,TGTGCCAGCTCACCATCCAGAGGGGGCACTGAAGCTTTCTTT,CASSPSRGGTEAFF
.,TRBJ2-3,.,TRBV2,TGTGCCAGCTCTCGGGAGAGCACAGATACGCAGTATTTT,CASSRESTDTQYF
TRBD2,TRBJ2-1,.,TRBV29-1,TGCAGCGTTGAAAGGGGACTAGCGGGGGCACATGAGCAGTTCTTC,CSVERGLAGAHEQFF
.,TRBJ2-4,.,TRBV5-5,TGTGCCAGCAGCCCGGCGGGACCTCTAGCCAAAAACATTCAGTACTTC,CASSPAGPLAKNIQYF
.,TRBJ1-5,.,TRBV29-1,TGCAGCGTTGTTGGGGGGGTCGATCAGCCCCAGCATTTT,CSVVGGVDQPQHF
.,TRBJ2-5,.,TRBV5-6,.,CASSLVFGPGGKTQYF
TRBD1,TRBJ1-6,.,TRBV29-1,TGCAGCGTCCTGATTGACAGGGTACTTAATTCACCCCTCCACTTT,CSVLIDRVLNSPLHF
TRBD2,TRBJ2-7,.,TRBV5-6,TGTGCCAGCTGGCGGGAGGGCAATGTCCTCCCCTACGAGCAGTACTTC,CASWREGNVLPYEQYF
TRBD2,TRBJ2-3,.,TRBV5-1,TGCGCCAGCAGCTTGGCCGGGGGACTAGCGGCAGATACGCAGTATTTT,CASSLAGGLAADTQYF
TRBD1,TRBJ1-6,.,TRBV6-2/TRBV6-3,TGTGCCAGCAGTTACCCGGGACAGGGAAGGAATTCACCCCTCCACTTT,CASSYPGQGRNSPLHF
.,TRBJ2-3,.,TRBV6-5,TGTGCCAGCAGGCAGGGATTTTCAGATACGCAGTATTTT,CASRQGFSDTQYF
TRBD2,TRBJ2-7,.,TRBV4-1,TGCGCCAGCAGCCAGGGGGGCGGGAGGACCTACGAGCAGTACTTC,CASSQGGGRTYEQYF
.,TRBJ2-7,.,TRBV6-6,TGTGCCAGCAGTACTCAGGACAGCTACGAGCAGTACTTC,CASSTQDSYEQYF
.,TRBJ1-6,.,TRBV6-5,TGTGCCAGCGGTTTTACGGGAAATTCACCCCTCCACTTT,CASGFTGNSPLHF
.,TRBJ2-1,.,TRBV27,TGTGCCAGCAGCCTAGGGGTTTTCTCCTACAATGAGCAGTTCTTC,CASSLGVFSYNEQFF
TRBD1,TRBJ1-2,.,TRBV5-1,TGCGCCAGCAGCCCCGGCGACAGGGGGCTTGGTGGCTACACCTTC,CASSPGDRGLGGYTF
.,TRBJ2-1,.,TRBV10-1,TGCGCCAGCAGTGAGGGGGGAGGACCCTACAATGAGCAGTTCTTC,CASSEGGGPYNEQFF
.,TRBJ2-7,.,TRBV3-1/TRBV3-2,TGTGCCAGCAGCCAAGATCTTTCGGGTGAGCAGTACTTC,CASSQDLSGEQYF
TRBD1,TRBJ1-1,few,TRBV29-1,TGCAGCTTTCGGACAGGGACGGGCACTGAAGCTTTCTTT,CSFRTGTGTEAFF
.,TRBJ1-2,.,TRBV11-2,TGTGCCAGCAGCTTAGAAGTTAGGAGGGCCCACTATGGCTACACCTTC,CASSLEVRRAHYGYTF
TRBD2,TRBJ2-3,.,TRBV2,TGTGCCAGCAGTGATTCTAGCGGTCTTAAGGGAGATACGCAGTATTTT,CASSDSSGLKGDTQYF
.,TRBJ2-3,.,TRBV7-2,TGTGCCAGCAGCTTGGGCGGGGCGGGGACAGATACGCAGTATTTT,CASSLGGAGTDTQYF
.,TRBJ1-1,.,TRBV9,TGTGCCAGCAGCCCCCAAATGAACACTGAAGCTTTCTTT,CASSPQMNTEAFF
TRBD2,TRBJ2-3,.,TRBV9,TGTGCCAGCAGCGTAGGACTAGCGGGAACCGCTAGCACAGATACGCAGTATTTT,CASSVGLAGTASTDTQYF
TRBD2,TRBJ2-2,few,TRBV2,TGTGCCAGCAACCCTCAGGCGGGGGAGAGCGGGGAGCTGTTTTTT,CASNPQAGESGELFF
.,TRBJ2-1,.,TRBV28,TGTGCCAGCAGTTCTACTCCAGGGGTCCCCTACAATGAGCAGTTCTTC,CASSSTPGVPYNEQFF
.,TRBJ2-1,.,TRBV7-3,TGTGCCAGCAGCCCAGGGACCTCCGGGGGGCAGTTCTTC,CASSPGTSGGQFF
.,TRBJ1-1,few,TRBV3-1/TRBV3-2,TGTGCCAGCAGCCAACTCCGGACTGAAGCTTTCTTT,CASSQLRTEAFF
.,TRBJ2-2,.,TRBV19,TGTGCCAGTAGTATAGTAGGACAGTCGAACACCGGGGAGCTGTTTTTT,CASSIVGQSNTGELFF
.,TRBJ2-4,.,TRBV15,TGTGCCACCAGCAGAGCCGAAAACATTCAGTACTTC,CATSRAENIQYF
TRBD2,TRBJ2-3,.,TRBV2,TGTGCCACACAAACTAGCGGAGGCTACACAGATACGCAGTATTTT,CATQTSGGYTDTQYF
.,TRBJ2-2,.,TRBV14,TGTGCCAGCAGCTGGGTCCGAGCGACCGGGGAGCTGTTTTTT,CASSWVRATGELFF
TRBD1,TRBJ2-7,.,TRBV2,TGTGCCGGGGCCCGGGACAGGGTTGGCGAGCAGTACTTC,CAGARDRVGEQYF
TRBD2,TRBJ2-1,.,TRBV7-2,TGTGCCAGCAGCTTTTGGGCTCCTCGGAGCGGGAGTGTCGATGAGCAGTTCTTC,CASSFWAPRSGSVDEQFF
.,TRBJ2-3,.,TRBV7-2,TGTGCCAGCAGCCCAGGACTCAGCACAGATACGCAGTATTTT,CASSPGLSTDTQYF
.,TRBJ1-5,.,TRBV19,TGTGCCAGTAGAGAGGGAAGGGGCAATCAGCCCCAGCATTTT,CASREGRGNQPQHF
TRBD1,TRBJ2-5,.,TRBV5-8,TGTGCCAGCACTCCCGGGACAGGGATGTTCCCCTTCCAAGAGACCCAGTACTTC,CASTPGTGMFPFQETQYF
TRBD1,TRBJ1-2,few,TRBV5-6,TGTGCCAGCAGCCCCGGAGGAGGGACAGCAAACTATGGCTACACCTTC,CASSPGGGTANYGYTF
TRBD1,TRBJ1-3,.,TRBV6-5,TGTGCCAGCAGTTACTCAAGGGGGCTCGGAAACACCATATATTTT,CASSYSRGLGNTIYF
TRBD1,TRBJ1-5,.,TRBV29-1,TGCAGCGTCGGGTCGGGACAGGGAGACCAGCCCCAGCATTTT,CSVGSGQGDQPQHF